This T cell receptor beta chain was retrieved from a study of CD8 T cells in ankylosing spondylitis. For TCR beta, libraries came from quantitative 5'-RACE with molecular barcodes. TCRdb ran MiXCR on the 5' RACE reads and lists one entry per CDR3 protein. This table has about 220,000 distinct CDR3 sequences, about 17% appearing once. Notes on this clonotype: As yet, its antigen is unknown.

Points from the study as a whole: Reports of some motif variants in reactive arthritis synovial fluid and blood predate this one. Disease-linked clones were CD8+ and relatively rare in peripheral blood. Made up of about eight highly homologous variants, a TCR beta motif appeared characteristic of ankylosing spondylitis blood. Enrichment of disease-linked clones was reportedly significant in matched ankylosing spondylitis synovial fluid.

The J segment lost 0 bases and the V segment lost 0 bases, leaving 3 bases of the junction unmatched. The CDR3 runs to 16 residues. The germline gives CDR1 SGHRS, CDR2 YFSETQ. This TCR came from a male donor with ankylosing spondylitis. The chain has TRBV5-1 and TRBJ2-1; 7 bases line up with TRBD2. Sequenced: blood, either unsorted or a sorted T cell fraction (not recorded which). The CDR3 loop is CASSLGEGSSYNEQFF. As DNA, the CDR3 is TGCGCCAGCAGCTTGGGGGAGGGGAGCTCCTACAATGAGCAGTTCTTC.